This paragraph covers one T cell receptor beta chain sequence. Its antigen is still unknown. This record comes from a study of human T cells and chemical hapten exposure. Notes on the study in general: Positively correlated with patch test score were the counts of PT1 expanded TCRs.

Trimming removed 7 bases from V and 4 bases from J, with 10 bases in between. Germline V gives CDR1 SQVTM, CDR2 ANQGSEA. The CDR3 has 12 residues. TCRdb recomputed calls from the RACE reads with MiXCR, one row per CDR3 protein. The sample comprises about 290,000 distinct CDR3 sequences, approximately 8% of which are singletons, and roughly 1.2% rests with the top ten. The time point here: pre-sensitization, week 0. Specified treatment: therapeutic diphenylcyclopropenone sensitization with weekly scalp DPC. Each donor was an alopecia patient between 18 and 70 years of age who qualified for DPC. This receptor was obtained from a man aged 18 to 35 with alopecia areata. Some clones in this sample may be carry-over from other donors' samples. This sequence joins TRBV29-1 and TRBJ2-2; no firm D call. The sample was whole blood, taken in connection with sensitization to the hapten diphenylcyclopropenone (DPC). CDR3 DNA sequence: TGCAGCGCGTTAGATGCCACCGGGGAGCTGTTTTTT. Its protein product is CSALDATGELFF.